Sequencing of this TCR beta chain was carried out in a study of Graves' ophthalmopathy and Graves' hyperthyroidism. Study background: Before any treatment was given, at initial diagnosis, peripheral blood was collected.

This clonotype was detected ten times or more. Each donor who had ophthalmopathy showed moderate-to-severe activity, a CAS of ≥3, a NOSPECS of ≥4, and a duration under 3 months. Exclusion applied to patients with other autoimmune diseases, uncontrolled infections, pregnancy or lactation. Thyroid ultrasound, orbital computed tomography, TRAb, serum thyroxine and clinical symptoms formed the basis of diagnosis. The CDR3 runs 14 residues. CDR1 is SNHLY, CDR2 FYNNEI, per germline. Trimming at V came to 6 bases and at J to 5 bases, leaving 5 bases not matched to a gene. Amplified material comprised TCR beta CDR3 regions derived from RNA transcripts. An initial RT-PCR round employing HTBI primers preceded a second-round multiplex PCR. A single record per CDR3 protein comes from TCRdb applying MiXCR to the multiplex PCR reads. Here the sample spans hundreds of thousands of distinct CDR3 sequences, roughly 40% being singletons.

Material: peripheral blood. The clonotype was recovered from an adult man with Graves' ophthalmopathy. This chain joins TRBV2 and TRBJ2-2, with 8 bases aligning to TRBD1. The CDR3 DNA reads TGTGCCAGCAGCCGCAGGGGGCGGACCGGGGAGCTGTTTTTT. Translating gives CASSRRGRTGELFF.